One sample yielded the 30 T cell receptor beta chains listed below, sequenced in a study of CD8+ T cells in alopecia areata. Treatment described: oral pan-JAK inhibitor, 5-10 mg twice daily. RNA extraction and reverse transcription yielded cDNA as sequencing template. Produced via immunoSEQ multiplex PCR; TCRdb's table is partial and in-frame only. The sample includes nearly 95,000 clones, just over 70% of them seen just once. The sequencing used CD8+ T cells sorted from blood, collected at approximately week 42, from a patient treated with tofacitinib. Receptors originate from a human donor with alopecia areata.

This clone was found a few times. This chain uses TRBV6-4 with TRBJ1-4; D not certain. Germline CDR1 and CDR2: MRHNA and SNTAGT. This CDR3 is 16 amino acids long. Trimming took 6 bases from V and 5 from J, leaving 19 bases between them. The CDR3 nucleotides are TGTGCCAGCAGCCACCGGGATCCAAGAGAGAATGAAAAACTGTTTTTT. This gives the protein CASSHRDPRENEKLFF.

The chain carries TRBV27 and TRBJ1-2; 7 bases line up with TRBD1. Germline CDR1 is MNHEY and CDR2 is SMNVEV (reference sequence). The CDR3 has 12 residues. J gave up 7 bases and V 10 bases, and 9 bases lay outside the gene matches. The CDR3 loop reads CATAGGGSGYTF. The CDR3 DNA reads as TGTGCCACAGCAGGGGGAGGGAGTGGCTACACCTTC.

This chain joins TRBV25-1 and TRBJ1-4, with D perhaps matching TRBD1 (5 bases). Trimming removed 3 bases from V and 6 bases from J, with 14 bases in between. Germline CDR1 is MGHDK and CDR2 is SYGVNS. CDR3 length: 15 residues. The CDR3 loop reads CASSDPLGADEKLFF. In DNA form, the CDR3 reads TGTGCCAGCAGTGACCCTCTTGGGGCCGATGAAAAACTGTTTTTT.

The chain couples TRBV7-8 to TRBJ2-1, with TRBD2 matching 15 bases. The junction had 2 bases not matched to a gene; V was cut back by 4 bases and J by 7 bases. This CDR3 spans 15 amino acids. Germline CDR1 is SGHVS and CDR2 is FQNEAQ. Here the CDR3 DNA reads TGTGCCAGCAGCTCCGGACTAGCGGGGGGGAATGAGCAGTTCTTC. As protein: CASSSGLAGGNEQFF.

V and J are TRBV2 and TRBJ2-7, with D tentatively TRBD1 (6 bases). The ends were cut back, 6 bases at V and 2 bases at J, with 17 bases in the middle. The germline V gene encodes CDR1 SNHLY and CDR2 FYNNEI. This CDR3 region has 15 residues. The CDR3 loop reads CASRDSSRGAYEQYF. The CDR3 region has the DNA TGTGCCAGCAGGGACAGCTCGAGGGGAGCCTACGAGCAGTACTTC. Based on the CDR3 plus reference TRBV2 and TRBJ2-7, the full variable domain is EPEVTQTPSHQVTQMGQEVILRCVPISNHLYFYWYRQILGQKVEFLVSFYNNEISEKSEIFDDQFSVERPDGSNFTLKIRSTKLEDSAMYFCASRDSSRGAYEQYFGPGTRLTVT.

In its sample, this clone was seen a few times. The rearrangement joins TRBV7-2 to TRBJ2-1; TRBD2 agrees at 8 bases. Trimming cost V 5 bases and J 10 bases; bases outside gene matches: 13. Per germline, CDR1 SGHTA and CDR2 FQGNSA. This CDR3 has 15 residues. CDR3 in DNA: TGTGCCAGCAGCCCCCCGGCTAGCGGGTTGAGGGAGCAGTTCTTC. Its translation: CASSPPASGLREQFF. Based on the CDR3 plus reference TRBV7-2 and TRBJ2-1, the full variable domain is GAGVSQSPSNKVTEKGKDVELRCDPISGHTALYWYRQSLGQGLEFLIYFQGNSAPDKSGLPSDRFSAERTGGSVSTLTIQRTQQEDSAVYLCASSPPASGLREQFFGPGTRLTVL.

This chain links TRBV14 with TRBJ2-7; D ambiguous. With 3 bases removed from V and 3 bases from J, the gap between germline ends came to 12 bases. The CDR3 sequence is 14 residues long. Germline CDR1 reads SGHDN; CDR2 reads FVKESK. This chain's CDR3 is CASSHLSEIYEQYF. The CDR3 DNA reads as TGTGCCAGCAGCCATCTTTCCGAGATCTACGAGCAGTACTTC.

The genes are TRBV13 and TRBJ1-1; 10 nucleotides match TRBD1. The CDR3 contains 13 residues. Germline V gene sequence: CDR1 PRHDT, CDR2 FYEKMQ (reference sequence). V dropped 5 bases and J dropped 5; count of bases not matched to a gene: 2. The CDR3 is CASSGTGDTEAFF. Written as DNA, the CDR3 is TGTGCCAGCAGCGGGACAGGGGATACTGAAGCTTTCTTT. Full variable domain (missing parts from reference TRBV13 and TRBJ1-1): AAGVIQSPRHLIKEKRETATLKCYPIPRHDTVYWYQQGPGQDPQFLISFYEKMQSDKGSIPDRFSAQQFSDYHSELNMSSLELGDSALYFCASSGTGDTEAFFGQGTRLTVV.

This clone was seen a handful of times. This sequence joins TRBV19 and TRBJ2-6; D is unresolved. The CDR3 consists of 13 residues. Trimming removed 8 bases at V and 4 bases at J, with 9 bases between. Germline CDR1 reads LNHDA; CDR2 reads SQIVND (reference sequence). The DNA of the CDR3 is TGTGCCAGTGGTCCCGGGGGGGCCAACGTCCTGACTTTC. Translated, it gives CASGPGGANVLTF.

This chain connects TRBV15 to TRBJ2-7; perhaps TRBD1 as D (5 bases). There are 10 residues in the CDR3. Germline values: CDR1 LNHNV, CDR2 YYDKDF (reference sequence). The ends were cut back, 11 bases at V and 3 bases at J, with 8 bases in the middle. CDR3 sequence: CAVGLYEQYF. CDR3 sequence (DNA): TGTGCCGTGGGGCTCTACGAGCAGTACTTC.

The V gene is TRBV29-1, the J gene TRBJ1-2; D might be TRBD1 (6 bases). Trimming took off 0 bases at V and 0 bases at J, with 14 bases between the two ends. The CDR3 contains 16 residues. Germline V gene lookup returns CDR1 SQVTM and CDR2 ANQGSEA. In DNA form, the CDR3 reads TGCAGCGTTGAAGATCTTATGACAGGCCCTAACTATGGCTACACCTTC. Translating gives CSVEDLMTGPNYGYTF.

The chain employs TRBV4-3 and TRBJ1-2, with 9 nucleotides matching TRBD1. CDR1 is LGHNA, CDR2 YSLEER, per germline. V shed 0 bases, J shed 6 bases, and the junction held 20 bases outside the gene matches. This CDR3 comprises 20 residues. DNA of the CDR3: TGCGCCAGCAGCCAAGATCTATGGGCGGGACAGGGAGGATCTGTTAATGGCTACACCTTC. Translating gives CASSQDLWAGQGGSVNGYTF.

V and J are TRBV4-1 and TRBJ2-1; D gene ambiguous. V was shortened by 0 bases and J by 4 bases, with 13 bases between the two germline ends. The germline V gene has CDR1 MGHRA and CDR2 YSYEKL. The CDR3 totals 16 residues. The CDR3 DNA is TGCGCCAGCAGCCAAGATCAAGGATCAAGATACAATGAGCAGTTCTTC. This sequence encodes CASSQDQGSRYNEQFF.

This clone was observed a single time. The chain joins TRBV19 to TRBJ2-2; the D gene is possibly TRBD1 (6 bases). The CDR3 sequence is 14 residues long. Trimming cost V 9 bases and J 2 bases, with 13 bases left between them. Germline values: CDR1 LNHDA, CDR2 SQIVND (reference sequence). Written as DNA, the CDR3 is TGTGCCAGCGCCTGGACAGCTAACACCGGGGAGCTGTTTTTT. It translates to CASAWTANTGELFF.

A single count supports this clone. V is TRBV7-3 and J is TRBJ2-1, with unresolved D. This CDR3 spans 13 amino acids. V was trimmed by 5 bases and J by 4 bases, leaving 9 bases between them. The germline CDR1 and CDR2 sequences are SGHTA and FQGTGA. CDR3 DNA: TGTGCCAGCAGCGTATCACTGTACAATGAGCAGTTCTTC. Translation gives CASSVSLYNEQFF.

This chain links TRBV10-2 with TRBJ2-1; D uncertain. Germline CDR1 reads WSHSY; CDR2 reads SAAADI. Trimming cost V 4 bases and J 3 bases, with 13 bases left between them. This CDR3 has 15 amino acids. As DNA, the CDR3 is TGCGCCAGCAGTGGCGCAGGTGACATCTACAATGAGCAGTTCTTC. Translated: CASSGAGDIYNEQFF.

The V gene is TRBV27, the J gene TRBJ1-6; 11 nucleotides match TRBD1. Unmatched junction bases numbered 4, after V lost 3 bases and J lost 9 bases. The germline V gene has CDR1 MNHEY and CDR2 SMNVEV (reference sequence). The CDR3 is 15 amino acids. DNA for the CDR3: TGTGCCAGCAGTTTCTCCGGGACAGGGGGTTCACCCCTCCACTTT. Amino acid sequence: CASSFSGTGGSPLHF.

The rearrangement uses TRBV29-1 and TRBJ2-2; no reliable D call. The germline V gene encodes CDR1 SQVTM and CDR2 ANQGSEA. The CDR3 extends over 13 amino acids. Trimming took off 0 bases at V and 0 bases at J, with 2 bases between the two ends. For the CDR3, the DNA is TGCAGCGTTGAAGAGGCGAACACCGGGGAGCTGTTTTTT. It specifies CSVEEANTGELFF.

The J gene is TRBJ1-5, the V gene TRBV6-1, with D hard to call. The CDR3 is made up of 15 amino acids. The V gene lost 2 bases and the J gene lost 6 bases, with 14 bases spanning the gap. Germline V gives CDR1 MNHNS, CDR2 SASEGT. This chain's CDR3 is CASSEQRTHSQPQHF. The CDR3 DNA reads as TGTGCCAGCAGTGAACAACGGACGCACTCTCAGCCCCAGCATTTT.

J is TRBJ2-7 and V is TRBV5-1, with D possibly matching TRBD1 (6 bases). Germline V gene sequence: CDR1 SGHRS, CDR2 YFSETQ. The CDR3 runs to 13 residues. The ends were cut back, 4 bases at V and 5 bases at J, with 13 bases in the middle. The CDR3 DNA sequence: TGCGCCAGCAGCCGAAATCCAGGGGACGAGCAGTACTTC. It is translated as CASSRNPGDEQYF. Looking up the rest from reference TRBV5-1 and TRBJ2-7 gives the full variable domain: KAGVTQTPRYLIKTRGQQVTLSCSPISGHRSVSWYQQTPGQGLQFLFEYFSETQRNKGNFPGRFSGRQFSNSRSEMNVSTLELGDSALYLCASSRNPGDEQYFGPGTRLTVT.

The chain combines TRBV4-3 with TRBJ2-5; D might be TRBD2 (6 bases). Trimming shortened V by 0 bases and J by 4 bases, and 12 bases separated the two germline ends. Germline values: CDR1 LGHNA, CDR2 YSLEER. CDR3 length: 15 residues. The CDR3 nucleotides read TGCGCCAGCAGCCAAGAACGCGGGCGGGGAGAGACCCAGTACTTC. Its translation is CASSQERGRGETQYF.

A single count supports this clone. CDR3 region: CASSLDRDRLYEQYF. CDR3 in DNA: TGTGCCAGCAGCTTAGATAGGGACCGACTTTACGAGCAGTACTTC. The genes are TRBV11-2 and TRBJ2-7; D might be TRBD1 or TRBD2, each matching 5 bases. The V end lost 0 bases, the J end lost 4 bases, and 13 bases lay between the germline ends. CDR3 length equals 15 residues. CDR1 and CDR2 from the germline V gene are SGHAT and FQNNGV.

The V and J genes are TRBV29-1 and TRBJ1-2, with 9 bases lining up with TRBD1. The CDR3 sequence is 16 residues long. Germline CDR1 SQVTM, CDR2 ANQGSEA. V lost 6 bases to trimming and J lost 2 bases; unmatched junction nucleotides: 13. In nucleotides, the CDR3 is TGCAGCGTCCCGGGGGTTACGACAGGGGGGAACTATGGCTACACCTTC. It translates to CSVPGVTTGGNYGYTF. The complete variable domain, with remaining parts taken from reference TRBV29-1 and TRBJ1-2, reads SAVISQKPSRDICQRGTSLTIQCQVDSQVTMMFWYRQQPGQSLTLIATANQGSEATYESGFVIDKFPISRPNLTFSTLTVSNMSPEDSSIYLCSVPGVTTGGNYGYTFGSGTRLTVV.

The chain combines TRBV27 with TRBJ2-7; 12 bases are a match to TRBD1. CDR3 length equals 14 residues. J lost 6 bases, V lost 8 bases, and 8 bases had no gene match. Germline CDR1 reads MNHEY; CDR2 reads SMNVEV (reference sequence). CDR3 protein: CASGAGTGGVEQYF. The DNA for the CDR3 is TGTGCCAGCGGGGCCGGGACAGGGGGCGTCGAGCAGTACTTC.

This clone was counted only a few times. The chain links TRBV23-1 to TRBJ2-1, with 10 bases lining up with TRBD1. TRBV23-1 is filed as an ORF, its function uncertain. The CDR3 runs 17 residues. The V gene end was trimmed by 0 bases and the J gene end by 4 bases; junction bases not matched to a gene: 6. Written as DNA, the CDR3 is TGCGCCAGCAGTCAATCGGGGGGACAGGGGAGTTACAATGAGCAGTTCTTC. This sequence encodes CASSQSGGQGSYNEQFF.

This chain uses TRBV4-2 with TRBJ2-5, with D unresolved. CDR3 length: 17 amino acids. The V end lost 0 bases, the J end lost 5 bases, and 19 bases lay between the germline ends. CDR1 and CDR2 (germline): LGHNA, YNFKEQ. The CDR3 bases are TGTGCCAGCAGCCAAGAACGAGACACCGATTTTGTGGAGACCCAGTACTTC. Its protein is CASSQERDTDFVETQYF.

The chain carries TRBV11-2 and TRBJ2-2; the match to TRBD1 covers 8 bases. Trimming cost V 1 base and J 3 bases; bases outside gene matches: 4. Looked up from germline, CDR1 is SGHAT and CDR2 is FQNNGV. This CDR3 comprises 16 residues. CDR3 coding DNA: TGTGCCAGCAGCTTAGCGGACAGGGCCTACACCGGGGAGCTGTTTTTT. Residues: CASSLADRAYTGELFF.

The chain has TRBV29-1 and TRBJ2-7; D is unclear. The CDR3 totals 13 residues. CDR1 is SQVTM, CDR2 ANQGSEA, per germline. V lost 0 bases, J lost 0 bases, and 6 bases lay in between. The CDR3 region is CSVEESSSYEQYF. The CDR3 region has the DNA TGCAGCGTTGAAGAGTCCTCCTCCTACGAGCAGTACTTC.

This clone was counted a single time. The V call is TRBV4-3, the J call TRBJ1-4, with D unclear. Germline-derived CDR1 and CDR2 are LGHNA and YSLEER. CDR3 length equals 15 residues. Trimming took 1 base from V and 5 from J, leaving 11 bases between them. CDR3 region: CASSQVSAPNEKLFF. CDR3 coding DNA: TGCGCCAGCAGCCAAGTTTCGGCCCCCAATGAAAAACTGTTTTTT.

The chain employs TRBV30 and TRBJ1-1; 7 nucleotides align to TRBD1. Germline CDR1 and CDR2: GTSNPN and SVGIG (reference sequence). The CDR3 is 15 amino acids. The junction had 12 bases not matched to a gene; V was cut back by 5 bases and J by 3 bases. CDR3 region: CAWGRDSPLDTEAFF. The CDR3 DNA is TGTGCCTGGGGTCGGGACAGCCCGCTGGACACTGAAGCTTTCTTT.